This T cell receptor beta chain was documented in a study of shared clonotypes between healthy human individuals. The CDR3 totals 14 residues. CDR1 and CDR2 from the germline V gene are SGHNT and YENEEA. Between the trimmed V and J ends, which lost 3 bases and 4 bases, there was a span of 12 bases. Repertoires were generated with immunoSEQ multiplex PCR, while TCRdb's copy carries only in-frame clones and drops some. The sample lists some 900,000 clones; about 80% were seen once. The TCR was taken from a man aged 18 to 29 in good health. Sequencing was performed on memory CD4+ T cells sorted from blood. Subset specified: CD45RA-negative fraction. This chain links TRBV11-3 with TRBJ1-1; the D gene is possibly TRBD1 (5 bases). CDR3 loop: CASSFGGGSTEAFF. CDR3 coding DNA: TGTGCCAGCAGCTTCGGGGGAGGGAGCACTGAAGCTTTCTTT.